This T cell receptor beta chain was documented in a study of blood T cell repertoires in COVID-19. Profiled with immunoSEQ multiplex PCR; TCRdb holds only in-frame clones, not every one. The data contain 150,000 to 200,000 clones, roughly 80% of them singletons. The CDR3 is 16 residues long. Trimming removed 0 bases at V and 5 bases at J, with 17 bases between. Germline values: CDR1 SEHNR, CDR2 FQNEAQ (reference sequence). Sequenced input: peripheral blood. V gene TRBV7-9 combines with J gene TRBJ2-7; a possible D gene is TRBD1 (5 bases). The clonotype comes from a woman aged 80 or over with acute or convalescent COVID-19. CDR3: CASSLAGHGQSHEQYF. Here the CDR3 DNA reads TGTGCCAGCAGCTTAGCGGGTCACGGACAATCCCACGAGCAGTACTTC.